This entry concerns a single T cell receptor (beta chain). This sample was taken from a study of blood T cell repertoires in COVID-19. Sequencing was performed with immunoSEQ multiplex PCR; in TCRdb, only in-frame clones are kept and a portion is missing. The sample contains 110,000 or so clones, over 65% of which appear only once. The V gene lost 5 bases and the J gene lost 3 bases, with 13 bases spanning the gap. CDR1 GTSNPN and CDR2 SVGIG come from the germline V gene (reference sequence). This CDR3 is 13 amino acids long. This chain connects TRBV30 to TRBJ1-2, with D possibly being TRBD1 (5 bases). This receptor was taken from a woman aged 60 to 75 with acute or convalescent COVID-19. The sample consisted of peripheral blood. CDR3 coding DNA: TGTGCCTGGTCTACAGGAGCCGACTATGGCTACACCTTC. It codes for CAWSTGADYGYTF.